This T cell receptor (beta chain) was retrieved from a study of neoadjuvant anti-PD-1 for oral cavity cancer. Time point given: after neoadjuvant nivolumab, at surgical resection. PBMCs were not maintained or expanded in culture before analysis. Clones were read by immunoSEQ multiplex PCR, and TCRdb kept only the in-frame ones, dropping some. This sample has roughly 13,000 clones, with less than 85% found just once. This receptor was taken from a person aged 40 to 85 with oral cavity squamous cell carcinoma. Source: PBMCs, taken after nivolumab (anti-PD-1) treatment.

In DNA form, the CDR3 reads TGTGCCAGCAGTTATACAGGCCTTCTTCCCTACGAGCAGTACTTC. This translates into CASSYTGLLPYEQYF. The rearrangement joins TRBV6-5 to TRBJ2-7, with a possible D match to TRBD1 (5 bases). Germline V CDR1 and CDR2: MNHEY, SVGAGI. V lost 3 bases, J lost 2 bases, and 14 bases lay in between. The CDR3 runs to 15 residues.